This section outlines one TCR beta chain sequence together with its context. The antigen is not known. The data originate from a study of Ad26.COV2.S vaccination and SARS-CoV-2 variants. Study as a whole: Into the muscle, Ad26.COV2.S was dosed once or twice, 56 days apart. Study-wide points: Responses of spike-specific T cells (both CD8+ and CD4+) reportedly showed substantial breadth after vaccination.

Clones were sequenced by immunoSEQ multiplex PCR, and TCRdb holds only the in-frame ones, with some missing. There are roughly 420,000 clones in the sample; nearly 90% occur only once, and about 2.4% lies in the top ten. Treatment: about 20 received Ad26.COV2.S at low or high dose, single or two shots; roughly 5 received placebo; per-sample allocation not given. Collection of samples fell on day 63 after the first vaccine or placebo injection. Adults aged 18-55 years in Boston included the donor. Germline V gene sequence: CDR1 SGHTA, CDR2 FQGNSA. The CDR3 extends over 14 amino acids. Unmatched junction bases numbered 3, after V lost 1 base and J lost 3 bases.

The chain has TRBV7-2 and TRBJ2-7; the match to TRBD1 covers 7 bases. This TCR came from a person aged 18-60 years who received the Ad26.COV2.S COVID-19 vaccine or a placebo. The sequencing used peripheral blood, collected in a trial of Ad26.COV2.S vaccine versus placebo. CDR3 region: CASSLGGQHYEQYF. The CDR3 nucleotides are TGTGCCAGCAGCTTAGGGGGACAGCACTACGAGCAGTACTTC.